This TCR beta chain was sequenced in a study of blood T cell repertoires in COVID-19. Study information: Both acute and convalescent COVID-19 samples were obtained from the United States, Italy and Spain. Nucleic acid was either cDNA or gDNA, and it came from T cells, B-cell-depleted T cells, or PBMCs.

Source study methods: Amplification of reference gene primers was used by the study to estimate nucleated cell counts. The data were produced by immunoSEQ multiplex PCR, yet TCRdb's version contains in-frame clones alone and is incomplete. V and J calls and clone size are those listed in that table; D and trimming were worked out from the DNA. The data hold some 220,000 clones, with roughly 85% observed a single time. Seattle patient enrollment occurred during active infection, with longitudinal follow-up thereafter. Trimming removed 5 bases from V and 7 bases from J; junction bases left unmatched: 16. The CDR3 has 16 amino acids. Germline CDR1 and CDR2: ENHRY and SYGVKD.

The chain recombines TRBV10-3 with TRBJ1-2, with 7 bases identical to TRBD1. The sample taken for sequencing was peripheral blood. The receptor was derived from a woman between 70 and 85 years old with COVID-19, enrolled during active disease. The CDR3 reads CAISSEVLQGVGGYTF. The CDR3 DNA reads as TGTGCCATCAGTTCCGAGGTTTTGCAGGGGGTGGGTGGCTACACCTTC.